This T cell receptor beta chain was captured by sequencing in a study of response to subunit inactivated influenza vaccine (dated by TCRdb to the late 2010s). In the study overall: The study used deep quantitative T cell receptor repertoire profiling to track responses to a trivalent subunit inactivated influenza vaccine. What the study reported, not specific to this receptor: The authors proposed that each seasonal influenza vaccination may bring in only a limited number of new T cells.

The CDR3, from cysteine to phenylalanine, totals 17 residues. Only the CDR3 DNA stays, 51 bases, in frame from base 1. For this chain, trimming is 2 bases at the V end and 0 bases at the J end, and the number of junction bases without a gene match is 5. With respect to this clonotype: There is no known antigen for this receptor. Nothing much larger sits one base from this clone, and base qualities are not available.

To prepare the library, RT-PCR was applied. Sequencing was carried out with an Illumina HiSeq 2500. In TCRdb, the public reads were trimmed at Q25 with fastp and aligned with MiXCR, with productive beta chains retained. Each CDR3 protein gets just one entry, which takes the most common genes and DNA from the rows behind it. In this sample the table shows about 300,000 distinct CDR3 sequences, just over 20% of which occur a single time. In total, the top ten clones hold about a tenth of the sample. The sample here was PBMCs from blood, taken less than 22 months after vaccination. The chain links TRBV12-3 or TRBV12-4 with TRBJ1-3, with 9 bases aligning to TRBD1. The TCR sequence derives from a man aged 50-75 years who received an inactivated influenza vaccine. Donor details come from another sample of the same person, matched by shared clones. CDR3 region: CASSLTDRGFSGNTIYF. At the DNA level, the sequence is TGTGCCAGCAGTTTAACGGACAGGGGATTCTCTGGAAACACCATATATTTT.